The present TCR beta chain was sequenced within a study of cytomegalovirus exposure and HLA in healthy donors. Whole-study findings and limits: Listed as cytomegalovirus-associated were roughly 180 TCR beta chains.

Germline V lookup: CDR1 SGHDT, CDR2 YYEEEE. Losses at the gene ends were 5 bases for V and 5 bases for J; bases not matched to a gene: 8. CDR3 length: 14 residues. The PCR used 60 Vbeta and 13 Jbeta primers. Libraries were prepared by immunoSEQ multiplex PCR; TCRdb keeps only in-frame clonotypes and omits some of them. The sample carries about 160,000 clones, about 80% recorded once. These donors counted as nominally healthy when sampled, but unrecorded immune exposures were likely. Concerning this clone: Its antigen is not known.

This clonotype originated in a girl aged 5 to 17 in good health and CMV-seropositive. The chain uses TRBV5-6 and TRBJ2-7, with TRBD1 matching over 9 bases. Sequencing was performed on PBMCs. The CDR3 DNA reads as TGTGCCAGCAGTCTGGGACAGGGATCCCACGAGCAGTACTTC. It specifies CASSLGQGSHEQYF.